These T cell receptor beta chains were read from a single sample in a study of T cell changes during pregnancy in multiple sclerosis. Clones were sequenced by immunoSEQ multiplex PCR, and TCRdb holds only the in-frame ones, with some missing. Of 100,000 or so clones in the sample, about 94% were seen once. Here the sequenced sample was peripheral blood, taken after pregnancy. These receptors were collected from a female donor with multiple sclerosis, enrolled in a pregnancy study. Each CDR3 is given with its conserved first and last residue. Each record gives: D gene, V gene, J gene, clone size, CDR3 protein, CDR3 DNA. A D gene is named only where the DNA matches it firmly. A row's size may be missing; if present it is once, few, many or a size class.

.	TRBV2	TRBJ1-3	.	CASSREKGAGNTIYF	TGTGCCAGCAGCCGCGAAAAGGGGGCTGGAAACACCATATATTTT
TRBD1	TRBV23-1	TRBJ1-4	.	CASHGQGGEKLFF	TGCGCCAGTCACGGACAGGGAGGGGAAAAACTGTTTTTT
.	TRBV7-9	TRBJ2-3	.	CASKKSGGTDTQYF	TGTGCCAGCAAAAAATCGGGAGGCACAGATACGCAGTATTTT
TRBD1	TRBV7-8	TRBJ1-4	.	CASSSGQGGTTNEKLFF	TGTGCCAGCAGCTCGGGACAGGGAGGGACTACTAATGAAAAACTGTTTTTT
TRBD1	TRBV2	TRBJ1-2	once	CASREDRVNGYTF	TGTGCCAGCAGGGAGGACAGGGTTAATGGCTACACCTTC
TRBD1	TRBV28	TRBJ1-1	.	CASSQRQGATEAFF	TGTGCCAGCAGTCAACGTCAGGGGGCGACTGAAGCTTTCTTT
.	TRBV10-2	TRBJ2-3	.	CASSESLTDTQYF	TGCGCCAGCAGTGAGAGCTTGACAGATACGCAGTATTTT
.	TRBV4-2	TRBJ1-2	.	CASSQDRDTNYGYTF	TGTGCCAGCAGCCAAGATCGAGACACGAACTATGGCTACACCTTC
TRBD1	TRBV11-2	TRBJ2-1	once	CASSSTGASYNEQFF	TGTGCCAGCAGCTCTACAGGGGCGTCCTACAATGAGCAGTTCTTC
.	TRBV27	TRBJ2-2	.	CASSPRGHGELFF	TGTGCCAGCAGTCCTCGTGGACACGGGGAGCTGTTTTTT
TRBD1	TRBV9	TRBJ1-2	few	CASSPGDRVTYGYTF	TGTGCCAGCAGCCCCGGGGACAGGGTAACCTATGGCTACACCTTC
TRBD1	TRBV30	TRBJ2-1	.	CAWTRDSPPNEQFF	TGTGCCTGGACAAGGGACAGTCCCCCCAATGAGCAGTTCTTC
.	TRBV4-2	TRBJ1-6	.	CASSQGGRGPYNSPLHF	TGTGCCAGCAGCCAAGGCGGAAGGGGCCCCTATAATTCACCCCTCCACTTT
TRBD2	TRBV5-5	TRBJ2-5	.	CASSPSRPSGGETQYF	TGTGCCAGCAGCCCTTCGCGTCCTAGCGGTGGGGAGACCCAGTACTTC
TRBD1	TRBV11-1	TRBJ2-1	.	CASSLGQGYNEQFF	TGTGCCAGCAGCTTGGGACAGGGCTACAATGAGCAGTTCTTC
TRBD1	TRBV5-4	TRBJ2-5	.	CASSPRQGRETQYF	TGTGCCAGCAGTCCTAGACAGGGAAGGGAGACCCAGTACTTC
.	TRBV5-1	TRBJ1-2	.	CASSSGGWGHTF	TGCGCCAGCAGCTCCGGAGGGTGGGGCCACACCTTC
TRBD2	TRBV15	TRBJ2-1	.	CATRPGLDHNEQFF	TGTGCCACCAGGCCGGGACTAGACCATAATGAGCAGTTCTTC
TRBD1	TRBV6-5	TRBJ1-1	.	CASSYHGQAVEAFF	TGTGCCAGCAGTTACCACGGACAGGCAGTTGAAGCTTTCTTT
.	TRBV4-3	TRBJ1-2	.	CASSQEATGYGYTF	TGCGCCAGCAGCCAAGAGGCTACGGGCTATGGCTACACCTTC
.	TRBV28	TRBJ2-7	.	CASSLAGNYEQYF	TGTGCCAGCAGTTTAGCGGGTAACTACGAGCAGTACTTC
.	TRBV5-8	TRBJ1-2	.	CASQAGTVNYGYTF	TGTGCCAGTCAAGCCGGGACTGTGAACTATGGCTACACCTTC
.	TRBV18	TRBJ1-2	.	CASSPQTDPNYGYTF	TGTGCCAGCTCACCACAGACAGACCCTAACTATGGCTACACCTTC
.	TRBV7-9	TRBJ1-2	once	CASSLAGQGRYGYTF	TGTGCCAGCAGCTTAGCTGGGCAGGGCCGATATGGCTACACCTTC
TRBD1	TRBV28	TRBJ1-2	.	CASSAPGGAHYGYTF	TGTGCCAGCAGTGCCCCAGGGGGCGCACACTATGGCTACACCTTC
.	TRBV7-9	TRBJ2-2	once	CASSISGELFF	TGTGCCAGCAGTATCAGCGGGGAGCTGTTTTTT
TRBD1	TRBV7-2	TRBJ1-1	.	CASSKETGRAEAFF	TGTGCCAGCAGCAAAGAGACAGGGCGCGCTGAAGCTTTCTTT
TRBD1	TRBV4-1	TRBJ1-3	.	CASSPMGQGLNTIYF	TGCGCCAGCAGCCCTATGGGACAGGGTCTAAACACCATATATTTT
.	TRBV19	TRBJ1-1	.	CASSIDTVVSEVNTEAFF	TGTGCCAGTAGTATCGATACGGTGGTATCGGAGGTGAACACTGAAGCTTTCTTT
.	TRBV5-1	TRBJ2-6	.	CASSDRDLSSGANVLTF	TGCGCCAGCAGCGATAGGGACTTGAGCTCTGGGGCCAACGTCCTGACTTTC
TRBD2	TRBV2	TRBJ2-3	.	CASRSGGSETDTQYF	TGTGCCAGCAGGAGTGGCGGGAGTGAAACAGATACGCAGTATTTT
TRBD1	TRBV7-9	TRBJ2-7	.	CASSLGGDRLLSYEQYF	TGTGCCAGCAGCTTAGGCGGGGACAGGTTACTCTCCTACGAGCAGTACTTC
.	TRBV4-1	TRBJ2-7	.	CASSQDTAEQYF	TGCGCCAGCAGCCAAGATACTGCGGAGCAGTACTTC
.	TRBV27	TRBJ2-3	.	CASSLLATSTDTQYF	TGTGCCAGCAGTTTATTAGCGACTAGCACAGATACGCAGTATTTT
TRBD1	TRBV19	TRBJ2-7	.	CASSGQGVYEQYF	TGTGCCAGTAGCGGACAGGGGGTCTACGAGCAGTACTTC